Listed below are T cell receptor beta chains from one sample, sequenced in a study of cytomegalovirus exposure and HLA in healthy donors. Profiled with immunoSEQ multiplex PCR; TCRdb holds only in-frame clones, not every one. The table lists 120,000 to 150,000 clones, approximately 91% of them singletons. Specimen: PBMCs. These receptors originate from a man aged 18-30 years in good health and CMV-seronegative. CDR3s leave out the opening cysteine and the closing phenylalanine or tryptophan. Fields, in order: J gene, D gene, V gene, CDR3 protein. The D gene is left open where the match is weak.

TRBJ1-2,TRBD1,TRBV7-2,ASSTGGGVGYGYT
TRBJ2-3,NA,TRBV18,ASSPGFRTDTQY
TRBJ2-7,TRBD1,TRBV6-6,ASSYRGPLYEQY
TRBJ2-5,TRBD2,TRBV5-1,ASSLGLAVLQETQY
TRBJ2-7,NA,TRBV10-3,AILGAGEQY
TRBJ1-2,NA,TRBV19,ASSNADPLDGYT
TRBJ1-2,NA,TRBV18,ASSPRTGWDYGYT
TRBJ1-1,NA,TRBV5-6,ASSFFDILPPEAF
TRBJ2-2,NA,TRBV7-8,ASSLARPTSGTGELF
TRBJ2-1,NA,TRBV11-3,ASSWGGKYYNEQF
TRBJ2-3,TRBD2,TRBV5-1,ASSGTSGGALSTDTQY
TRBJ2-1,TRBD1,TRBV5-1,ASSLLGTGSYNEQF
TRBJ1-1,TRBD1,TRBV11-2,ASSRDRGVLSEAF
TRBJ2-3,NA,TRBV10-1,ASSESGGDTQY
TRBJ2-7,TRBD2,TRBV7-9,ATRPAGGSYEQY
TRBJ1-1,NA,TRBV27,ASVNPRGRAEAF
TRBJ1-3,TRBD1,TRBV18,ASSSQGAVGNTIY
TRBJ2-6,NA,TRBV6-6,ASSRQGSGGANVLT
TRBJ1-1,TRBD1,TRBV7-8,ASSYSGGYTEAF
TRBJ1-1,NA,TRBV6-1,ASSEMDWGAEAF
TRBJ2-5,TRBD2,TRBV4-3,ASSQDPLAGQETQY
TRBJ1-2,NA,TRBV7-2,ASSVHASQAYGYT